The 31 T cell receptor beta chains below come from one sample, sequenced in a study of preoperative IRX-2 immunotherapy in early breast cancer. Noted treatment: preoperative locoregional IRX-2 cytokine immunotherapy. Measured with immunoSEQ multiplex PCR; TCRdb has only the in-frame clones, and not every one. The sample lists fewer than 40,000 clones, about 95% seen once, with around 6.6% in the top ten. The specimen was obtained from a patient treated with IRX-2 immunotherapy. These TCRs come from a human donor with breast cancer.

The rearrangement links TRBV15 to TRBJ1-2, with 8 bases fitting TRBD1. CDR1 and CDR2 (germline): LNHNV, YYDKDF (reference sequence). The ends lost 1 base at V and 7 bases at J; junction bases unmatched: 5. The CDR3 loop spans 14 amino acids. CDR3 nucleotides: TGTGCCACCAGCAGAGTAGTACAGGGGGTTGGCTACACCTTC. Translating it yields CATSRVVQGVGYTF.

The V and J genes are TRBV2 and TRBJ2-3, with 14 bases matching TRBD2. The CDR3 extends over 15 amino acids. The germline CDR1 and CDR2 sequences are SNHLY and FYNNEI. With 11 bases clipped from V and 2 bases from J, the junction kept 6 bases outside the gene matches. This chain's CDR3 is CAGGLAGGSTDTQYF. CDR3 bases: TGTGCCGGTGGACTAGCGGGAGGATCCACAGATACGCAGTATTTT. Full variable domain (missing parts from reference TRBV2 and TRBJ2-3): EPEVTQTPSHQVTQMGQEVILRCVPISNHLYFYWYRQILGQKVEFLVSFYNNEISEKSEIFDDQFSVERPDGSNFTLKIRSTKLEDSAMYFCAGGLAGGSTDTQYFGPGTRLTVL.

The rearrangement links TRBV11-2 to TRBJ2-7; D remains ambiguous. CDR3 length equals 14 residues. Germline V gene data show CDR1 as SGHAT and CDR2 as FQNNGV. Trimming left V 5 bases short and J 1 base short, with 12 bases between. The CDR3 here is CASSPGPLSYEQYF. The CDR3 nucleotides read TGTGCCAGCAGCCCCGGTCCCCTTTCCTACGAGCAGTACTTC.

The CDR3 spells CASSESLAGRDTQYF. The CDR3 DNA reads as TGCGCCAGCAGTGAGTCGCTAGCGGGGAGAGATACGCAGTATTTT. The chain is built from TRBV10-1 and TRBJ2-3; TRBD2 aligns across 9 bases. CDR1 WNHNN and CDR2 SYGVQD come from the germline V gene (reference sequence). The CDR3 spans 15 residues. Trimming took 0 bases from V and 5 from J; bases not matched to a gene: 3.

The chain uses TRBV6-5 and TRBJ1-5; D remains unclear. The CDR3 spans 16 residues. Germline values: CDR1 MNHEY, CDR2 SVGAGI. Trimming pared 4 bases from V and 6 bases from J, leaving 19 bases between. In nucleotides, the CDR3 is TGTGCCAGCAGTTCCTCACGAAGCGGCACCTTTCAGCCCCAGCATTTT. Protein sequence: CASSSSRSGTFQPQHF.

V is TRBV28 and J is TRBJ2-1, with a weak D call TRBD2 (6 bases). V lost 0 bases to trimming and J lost 9 bases, with 15 bases between them. The CDR3 spans 15 residues. Germline CDR1 MDHEN, CDR2 SYDVKM. In DNA, the CDR3 is TGTGCCAGCAGTTTATGGACGGGACTCCTCAGTGAGCAGTTCTTC. Translating gives CASSLWTGLLSEQFF. Combining the CDR3 with reference TRBV28 and TRBJ2-1 gives the whole variable domain DVKVTQSSRYLVKRTGEKVFLECVQDMDHENMFWYRQDPGLGLRLIYFSYDVKMKEKGDIPEGYSVSREKKERFSLILESASTNQTSMYLCASSLWTGLLSEQFFGPGTRLTVL.

As to this clone: Its ends do not fully match the called genes, so a read error is possible. The chain joins TRBV7-7 to TRBJ2-2; D is undetermined. The CDR3 sequence is 15 residues long. In germline, CDR1 is SSHAT, CDR2 FNYEAQ (reference sequence). The CDR3 protein is CASSPPNLNTGELFF. DNA of the CDR3: TGTGCTAGCAGCCCGCCCAACCTTAACACCGGGGAGCTGTTTTTT.

This clone was observed once. This chain links TRBV18 with TRBJ1-4; unclear D gene. The germline V gene encodes CDR1 KGHSH and CDR2 LQKENI. V was pared by 8 bases and J by 4 bases, with 2 bases between. The CDR3 runs to 10 residues. CDR3 DNA: TGTGCCAGCCGTAATGAAAAACTGTTTTTT. It translates to CASRNEKLFF.

This chain uses TRBV19 with TRBJ2-3, with TRBD1 matching 7 bases. Trimming removed 3 bases from V and 2 bases from J; junction bases left unmatched: 8. This CDR3 region has 16 residues. Germline CDR1 is LNHDA and CDR2 is SQIVND (reference sequence). CDR3 in DNA: TGTGCCAGTAGTATTGGACAGGATCTCTCCACAGATACGCAGTATTTT. Translating gives CASSIGQDLSTDTQYF.

The V call is TRBV19, the J call TRBJ1-2; 9 nucleotides align to TRBD1. Unmatched junction bases numbered 8, after V lost 5 bases and J lost 4 bases. The CDR3 extends over 15 amino acids. CDR1 LNHDA and CDR2 SQIVND come from the germline V gene (reference sequence). CDR3 in amino acids: CASSFPTGGGYGYTF. CDR3 coding DNA: TGTGCCAGTAGTTTCCCTACAGGGGGCGGCTATGGCTACACCTTC.

The gene calls are TRBV6-6 and TRBJ2-1; 8 nucleotides align to TRBD2. The CDR3 consists of 13 residues. Per germline, CDR1 MNHNY and CDR2 SVGAGI (reference sequence). The V gene end was trimmed by 10 bases and the J gene end by 4 bases; junction bases not matched to a gene: 6. The CDR3 coding sequence is TGTGCCACGGTCGGCGGGGGGTACAATGAGCAGTTCTTC. This sequence encodes CATVGGGYNEQFF.

This chain links TRBV18 with TRBJ2-1; the match to TRBD1 covers 10 bases. J was trimmed by 5 bases and V by 1 base; bases with no gene match: 2. Per germline, CDR1 KGHSH and CDR2 LQKENI. This CDR3 is built from 15 residues. The CDR3 nucleotides read TGTGCCAGCTCACCACGGGGACAGGGGAACAATGAGCAGTTCTTC. Its translation: CASSPRGQGNNEQFF.

The genes are TRBV7-3 and TRBJ2-6, with D hard to call. The CDR3 sequence is 15 residues long. Germline V CDR1 and CDR2: SGHTA, FQGTGA. Between the trimmed V and J ends, which lost 6 bases and 0 bases, there was a span of 9 bases. CDR3 sequence: CASRGPLSGANVLTF. The CDR3, as DNA: TGTGCCAGCAGAGGTCCGCTCTCTGGGGCCAACGTCCTGACTTTC.

V usage is TRBV30 and J usage is TRBJ1-2; D unresolved. Germline V gives CDR1 GTSNPN, CDR2 SVGIG (reference sequence). The V and J ends lost 5 bases and 0 bases respectively, with 10 bases between them. The length of the CDR3 is 13 residues. This chain's CDR3 is CAWSVLANYGYTF. DNA for the CDR3: TGTGCCTGGTCAGTTTTAGCTAACTATGGCTACACCTTC. The full variable domain, completed using reference TRBV30 and TRBJ1-2, is SQTIHQWPATLVQPVGSPLSLECTVEGTSNPNLYWYRQAAGRGLQLLFYSVGIGQISSEVPQNLSASRPQDRQFILSSKKLLLSDSGFYLCAWSVLANYGYTFGSGTRLTVV.

The chain employs TRBV2 and TRBJ2-5; 12 nucleotides line up with TRBD2. CDR1 SNHLY and CDR2 FYNNEI come from the germline V gene. Trimming took 7 bases from V and 11 from J; bases not matched to a gene: 8. The CDR3 sequence is 13 residues long. The CDR3 DNA reads TGTGCCAGCACGACTAGCGGGAGTAGTGAGCAGTACTTC. Amino acid sequence: CASTTSGSSEQYF.

V gene TRBV18 combines with J gene TRBJ2-7; the D is unclear. Trimming removed 3 bases at V and 2 bases at J, with 11 bases between. CDR1 is KGHSH and CDR2 is LQKENI in the germline V gene. The CDR3 consists of 14 residues. CDR3 amino acids: CASSPRTSPYEQYF. CDR3 bases: TGTGCCAGCTCACCTCGGACCTCTCCCTACGAGCAGTACTTC.

This CDR3 reads CASSSYPEDTQYF. In DNA form, the CDR3 reads TGTGCCAGCAGCTCATACCCAGAAGATACGCAGTATTTT. The chain links TRBV5-4 to TRBJ2-3, with D unresolved. This CDR3 comprises 13 residues. Germline lookup yields CDR1 SGHNT and CDR2 YYREEE (reference sequence). V gave up 3 bases and J gave up 5 bases, with 10 bases separating them.

The rearrangement links TRBV4-1 to TRBJ1-1; D perhaps matches TRBD1 (6 bases). The CDR3 loop spans 12 amino acids. V gave up 9 bases and J gave up 3 bases, with 11 bases separating them. Germline V gene data show CDR1 as MGHRA and CDR2 as YSYEKL. DNA of the CDR3: TGCGCCAGTCGAGACAGGTACACTGAAGCTTTCTTT. It codes for CASRDRYTEAFF.

This rearrangement joins TRBV30 to TRBJ1-5, with D hard to call. The V end was cut by 0 bases, the J end by 5 bases, with 11 bases between. Germline CDR1 GTSNPN, CDR2 SVGIG (reference sequence). This CDR3 contains 14 residues. In DNA form, the CDR3 reads TGTGCCTGGAGTGTACGCGTTGGGGATCAGCCCCAGCATTTT. Protein product: CAWSVRVGDQPQHF.

The rearrangement uses TRBV19 and TRBJ1-3; maybe TRBD1 (6 bases). V dropped 5 bases and J dropped 0 bases, with 17 bases sitting between them. The CDR3 loop spans 17 amino acids. Germline loops: CDR1 LNHDA, CDR2 SQIVND (reference sequence). The CDR3 region is CASSSPTGQSSGNTIYF. CDR3 sequence (DNA): TGTGCCAGTAGTTCCCCTACAGGGCAGAGCTCTGGAAACACCATATATTTT.

The chain links TRBV7-9 to TRBJ1-4; no clear D. Deletions cut 0 bases from V and 8 bases from J, with 13 bases between. Per the germline V gene, CDR1 is SEHNR and CDR2 is FQNEAQ (reference sequence). The CDR3 is 15 residues long. CDR3 in DNA: TGTGCCAGCAGCTTAGCGGTCAGAAGAGAGGAAAAACTGTTTTTT. Translating it yields CASSLAVRREEKLFF.

The V gene is TRBV19, the J gene TRBJ2-7; 11 bases map to TRBD1. The CDR3 has 13 residues. Trimming cost V 6 bases and J 3 bases; bases outside gene matches: 1. The germline V gene encodes CDR1 LNHDA and CDR2 SQIVND (reference sequence). The CDR3 sequence: CASRGTGGYEQYF. CDR3 sequence (DNA): TGTGCCAGTAGGGGGACAGGGGGCTACGAGCAGTACTTC.

The chain joins TRBV18 to TRBJ1-6; TRBD1 agrees at 9 bases. This CDR3 comprises 14 residues. Germline CDR1 is KGHSH and CDR2 is LQKENI. The ends lost 4 bases at V and 7 bases at J; junction bases unmatched: 2. The DNA for the CDR3 is TGTGCCAGCTCACAACAGGGGGCAAATTCACCCCTCCACTTT. Its translation is CASSQQGANSPLHF.

The chain uses TRBV6-1 and TRBJ1-2, with D possibly TRBD1 on 5 matching bases. From germline, CDR1 is MNHNS and CDR2 SASEGT. The CDR3 runs to 14 residues. V gave up 6 bases and J gave up 3 bases, with 14 bases separating them. In DNA form, the CDR3 reads TGTGCCAGCAGGCTAGCCGGGACGGACTATGGCTACACCTTC. Its protein product is CASRLAGTDYGYTF.

V gene TRBV5-6 combines with J gene TRBJ2-7; D unresolved. V dropped 2 bases and J dropped 5 bases, with 5 bases sitting between them. The CDR3 runs to 11 residues. CDR1 is SGHDT, CDR2 YYEEEE, per germline. CDR3 residues: CASSFKHEQYF. The CDR3 DNA sequence: TGTGCCAGCAGCTTTAAACACGAGCAGTACTTC.

The chain joins TRBV2 to TRBJ1-6; 10 positions agree with TRBD1. Trimming removed 8 bases from V and 10 bases from J; junction bases left unmatched: 14. This CDR3 has 16 amino acids. The germline V gene has CDR1 SNHLY and CDR2 FYNNEI. For the CDR3, the DNA is TGTGCCAGCTCCCCACGACAGGGGGCTACTTGGTCACCCCTCCACTTT. Its protein product is CASSPRQGATWSPLHF.

In its sample, this clone was seen once. J is TRBJ2-5 and V is TRBV29-1; possibly TRBD1 or TRBD2 for D (5 bases each). Germline V lookup: CDR1 SQVTM, CDR2 ANQGSEA. The CDR3 consists of 12 residues. The germline V and J ends were trimmed by 6 bases and 5 bases, with 13 bases remaining between them. CDR3 sequence (DNA): TGCAGCGTAGTCGAGGGGTCTGAGACCCAGTACTTC. Translation: CSVVEGSETQYF. The full variable domain, its missing parts supplied by reference TRBV29-1 and TRBJ2-5, is SAVISQKPSRDICQRGTSLTIQCQVDSQVTMMFWYRQQPGQSLTLIATANQGSEATYESGFVIDKFPISRPNLTFSTLTVSNMSPEDSSIYLCSVVEGSETQYFGPGTRLLVL.

This clone showed up just once. The chain employs TRBV4-1 and TRBJ2-3; D is possibly TRBD2 (5 bases). The CDR3 is 14 residues long. V dropped 5 bases and J dropped 8 bases, with 17 bases sitting between them. Germline V gene lookup returns CDR1 MGHRA and CDR2 YSYEKL. CDR3 DNA sequence: TGCGCCAGCAGCGGCCTTGAGGGAAGTGGTACGCAGTATTTT. Residues: CASSGLEGSGTQYF.

The chain is built from TRBV7-2 and TRBJ2-1, with D possibly matching TRBD2 (5 bases). The CDR3 contains 14 residues. V dropped 6 bases and J dropped 0 bases, with 9 bases sitting between them. Germline V gene sequence: CDR1 SGHTA, CDR2 FQGNSA. The CDR3 DNA is TGTGCCAGCAGGGCTGGGAGCTCCTACAATGAGCAGTTCTTC. This codes for CASRAGSSYNEQFF.

The CDR3 loop reads CASSARDSYEQYF. The CDR3 coding sequence is TGCGCCAGCAGCGCCCGGGACAGCTACGAGCAGTACTTC. The chain couples TRBV5-1 to TRBJ2-7; 7 bases are a match to TRBD1. The CDR3 loop spans 13 amino acids. After removal of 4 bases from V and 3 bases from J, the junction contained 4 bases not matched to a gene. Germline V gene data show CDR1 as SGHRS and CDR2 as YFSETQ.

The chain recombines TRBV6-5 with TRBJ1-2, with D tentatively TRBD1 (5 bases). Germline CDR1 MNHEY, CDR2 SVGAGI. This CDR3 has 14 residues. Trimming stripped 0 bases from V and 8 bases from J, with 13 bases between. The CDR3 region has the DNA TGTGCCAGCAGTTACTCGGGTGGGGACCGAGGCTACACCTTC. This translates into CASSYSGGDRGYTF.